This note documents a single T cell receptor beta chain sequence. Repertoires were generated with immunoSEQ multiplex PCR, while TCRdb's copy carries only in-frame clones and drops some. The sample shows 300,000 to 400,000 clones, under 90% of them seen only once. The data derive from a study of blood T cell repertoires in COVID-19. V lost 0 bases to trimming and J lost 0 bases, with 3 bases between them. The CDR3 extends over 13 amino acids. Germline CDR1 and CDR2: MNHNS and SASEGT. The V call is TRBV6-1, the J call TRBJ2-7; D is undetermined. The TCR originated in a man in his sixties who had recovered from COVID-19. The specimen sequenced was PBMCs or T cells enriched from blood (not recorded which). CDR3 region: CASSEASSYEQYF. The CDR3 nucleotides are TGTGCCAGCAGTGAAGCGAGCTCCTACGAGCAGTACTTC.